This T cell receptor (beta chain) appears in the sequencing data of a study of patients and donors after allogeneic stem cell transplantation. TCRdb called the RT-PCR reads again in MiXCR, with one record for every CDR3 protein. Of more than 850,000 distinct CDR3 sequences listed, roughly 18% are singletons. The CDR3 totals 14 residues. CDR1 is SGHRS, CDR2 YFSETQ, per germline. V was trimmed by 2 bases and J by 1 base, leaving 9 bases between them. This clonotype was seen a handful of times. This chain connects TRBV5-1 to TRBJ2-5; D is undetermined. Material for sequencing was blood, either unsorted or a sorted T cell fraction (not recorded which). The sequence derives from a human donor who was either an allogeneic HSCT recipient or a stem cell or donor lymphocyte infusion donor (not recorded which). It is not recorded whose cells these are; they may come from a transplant donor. The CDR3 loop reads CASSFPSIQETQYF. CDR3 nucleotides: TGCGCCAGCAGCTTTCCCTCAATCCAAGAGACCCAGTACTTC.